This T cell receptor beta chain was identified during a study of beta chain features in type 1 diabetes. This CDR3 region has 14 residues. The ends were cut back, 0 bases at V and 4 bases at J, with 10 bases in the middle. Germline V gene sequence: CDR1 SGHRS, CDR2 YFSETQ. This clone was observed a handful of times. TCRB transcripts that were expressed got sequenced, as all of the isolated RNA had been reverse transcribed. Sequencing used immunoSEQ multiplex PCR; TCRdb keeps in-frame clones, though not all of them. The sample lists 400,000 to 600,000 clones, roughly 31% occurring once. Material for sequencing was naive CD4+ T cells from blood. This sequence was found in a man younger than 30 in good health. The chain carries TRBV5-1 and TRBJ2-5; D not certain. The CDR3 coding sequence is TGCGCCAGCAGCTTGGCTGGGGATTTAGAGACCCAGTACTTC. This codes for CASSLAGDLETQYF.